What follows describes a single T cell receptor beta chain. This receptor's antigen is unknown. Base qualities are not at hand, and no much larger clone is one base apart. Sequencing used an Illumina HiSeq 1500. In TCRdb, the public reads were trimmed at Q25 with fastp and aligned with MiXCR, with productive beta chains retained. All rows with the same CDR3 protein become a single entry with the most common DNA and genes. Here the sample has roughly 860,000 distinct CDR3 sequences; less than 35% occur a single time. The ten biggest clones cover roughly 12% of the sample. The treatment or condition label on this specimen signifies: in vitro stimulation with specific CMV peptide epitopes to enrich CMV-specific T cells. This sample was taken from a study of T cell repertoires in cytomegalovirus infection (dated by TCRdb to the late 2010s). Regarding the complete study: Recently identified HLA-C-restricted CMV epitopes, whose presentation resists viral immunomodulation, were targeted by peptide stimulations together with well-studied HLA-B-restricted epitopes. The HLA type of each donor mattered for the analysis, because public TCR beta signatures pointed to carriage of CMV infection along with the matching HLA type.

The CDR3, cysteine through phenylalanine, is 15 amino acids long. The read is trimmed to its CDR3 DNA, 45 bases read in frame from base 1. V is pared back by 1 base and J by 0 bases, with 10 bases lying between the germline termini. Looking up the germline V gene (reference sequence) yields CDR1 LNHDA and CDR2 SQIVND. What the research found in general, with its limitations: The ex vivo response was dominated by HLA-C-restricted CMV-specific TCR beta clonotypes, which also provided the single most frequent clonotype in two of eight donors. Cumulative frequency of public TCR beta family members discriminated carriers of CMV infection plus the relevant HLA type in this cohort and an independent approximately 400-donor cohort.

Here the sequenced sample was cultured CD8+ T cells from PBMCs, taken from culture after CMV antigen stimulation. The chain joins TRBV19 to TRBJ2-7; matching of 6 bases hints at TRBD2 as the D gene. The TCR comes from a human donor in good health (CMV status not recorded). Some clones in this sample may be carry-over from other donors' samples. The nucleotides are TGTGCCAGTAGTATAGGACTAGAAAGCTCCTACGAGCAGTACTTC. The resulting protein is CASSIGLESSYEQYF.